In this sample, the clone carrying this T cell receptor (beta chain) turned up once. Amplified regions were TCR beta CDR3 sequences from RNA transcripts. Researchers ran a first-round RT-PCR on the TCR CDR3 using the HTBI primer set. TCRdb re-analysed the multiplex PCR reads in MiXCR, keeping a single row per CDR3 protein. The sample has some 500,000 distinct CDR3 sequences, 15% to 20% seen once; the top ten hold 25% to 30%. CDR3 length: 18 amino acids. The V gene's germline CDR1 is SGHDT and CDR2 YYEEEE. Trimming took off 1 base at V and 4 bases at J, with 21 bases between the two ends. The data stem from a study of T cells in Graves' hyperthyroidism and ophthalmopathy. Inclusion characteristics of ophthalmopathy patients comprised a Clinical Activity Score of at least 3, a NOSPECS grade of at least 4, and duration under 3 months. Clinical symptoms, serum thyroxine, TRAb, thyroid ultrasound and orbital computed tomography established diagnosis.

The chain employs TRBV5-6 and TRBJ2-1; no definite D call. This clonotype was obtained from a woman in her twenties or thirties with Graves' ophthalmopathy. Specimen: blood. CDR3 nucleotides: TGTGCCAGCAGCTTGCCACCGGGCCCTATGCTGCTATACAATGAGCAGTTCTTC. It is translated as CASSLPPGPMLLYNEQFF.